The 22 T cell receptor beta chains in this list originate from one sample, sequenced in a study of read filtering for tumor transcriptome and immune sequencing. This library used about 360 ng RNA and molecular barcoded adaptors spanning alpha/delta and beta/gamma chains. MiXCR was run by TCRdb on the reads, yielding one entry per CDR3 protein. The table has around 25,000 distinct CDR3 sequences, about 20% seen once. The sample consisted of a population of CD138-negative cells sorted from bone marrow. These receptors were taken from a donor aged 40 or older with multiple myeloma.

Details on this clonotype: A much larger clone lies one base from this, so it may be a read error. The chain combines TRBV20-1 with TRBJ1-6; D call uncertain. Between the trimmed V and J ends, which lost 6 bases and 13 bases, there was a span of 19 bases. CDR1 is DFQATT, CDR2 SNEGSKA, per germline (reference sequence). The CDR3 runs to 13 residues. For the CDR3, the DNA is TGCAGTGCCTCGCGATCACTCCCTGTGCCCCTCCACTTT. It codes for CSASRSLPVPLHF.

Only a few counts were recorded for this clonotype. The chain employs TRBV28 and TRBJ1-1; D is unclear. There are 13 residues in the CDR3. Deletions cut 7 bases from V and 0 bases from J, with 9 bases between. Germline V CDR1 and CDR2: MDHEN, SYDVKM. The CDR3 nucleotides are TGTGCCAGCACCAACAACATGAACACTGAAGCTTTCTTT. Its protein product is CASTNNMNTEAFF. The whole variable domain, filled in from reference TRBV28 and TRBJ1-1, reads DVKVTQSSRYLVKRTGEKVFLECVQDMDHENMFWYRQDPGLGLRLIYFSYDVKMKEKGDIPEGYSVSREKKERFSLILESASTNQTSMYLCASTNNMNTEAFFGQGTRLTVV.

This clonotype showed up many times. V gene TRBV29-1 combines with J gene TRBJ1-1; D remains unclear. The germline gives CDR1 SQVTM, CDR2 ANQGSEA. V dropped 4 bases and J dropped 0 bases, with 0 bases sitting between them. The CDR3 loop spans 10 amino acids. In nucleotides, the CDR3 is TGCAGCGTTGTGAACACTGAAGCTTTCTTT. This encodes CSVVNTEAFF.

This clonotype has only a few counts. V and J are TRBV6-2 or TRBV6-3 and TRBJ1-5, with unresolved D. Trimming pared 2 bases from V and 6 bases from J, leaving 14 bases between. The CDR3 has 15 amino acids. Germline V gene lookup returns CDR1 MNHEY and CDR2 SVGEGT. The CDR3 reads CASSYPPPGSQPQHF. Written as DNA, the CDR3 is TGTGCCAGCAGTTACCCCCCCCCCGGCAGTCAGCCCCAGCATTTT.

In this sample, this clonotype turned up once. A much larger clone is a single base away; this may be a read error. The chain carries TRBV5-8 and TRBJ2-3, with 10 bases lining up with TRBD2. The CDR3 totals 16 residues. Germline V gene data show CDR1 as SGHTS and CDR2 as YDEGEE. The CDR3 spells CTSSLDGLAVTDTQYF. CDR3 nucleotide sequence: TGCACCAGCAGCTTGGATGGACTAGCGGTCACAGATACGCAGTATTTT.

This clonotype occurred many times. V is TRBV7-9 and J is TRBJ2-1; 9 bases are a match to TRBD2. V was pared by 3 bases and J by 5 bases, with 5 bases of the junction left unmatched. This CDR3 has 15 residues. Germline V CDR1 and CDR2: SEHNR, FQNEAQ (reference sequence). CDR3 protein: CASSLGGGAHNEQFF. The CDR3 DNA reads TGTGCCAGCAGCTTGGGCGGGGGGGCCCACAATGAGCAGTTCTTC.

This clonotype was picked up many times. The CDR3 protein is CAWRGDTYEQFF. CDR3 DNA sequence: TGTGCCTGGAGAGGGGATACGTATGAGCAGTTCTTC. V usage is TRBV30 and J usage is TRBJ2-1; possible D gene TRBD1, 5 bases. The CDR3 consists of 12 residues. The V gene's germline CDR1 is GTSNPN and CDR2 SVGIG (reference sequence). V shed 3 bases and J shed 8 bases, with 11 bases lying between them.

This clonotype occurred many times. V gene TRBV20-1 combines with J gene TRBJ2-7; the match to TRBD2 covers 8 bases. This CDR3 has 14 amino acids. With V trimmed by 0 bases and J by 1 base, 2 bases remained unmatched. Germline V gene lookup returns CDR1 DFQATT and CDR2 SNEGSKA (reference sequence). DNA for the CDR3: TGCAGTGCTAGAGAACAGCGGGGGTCCTACGAGCAGTACTTC. Encoded protein: CSAREQRGSYEQYF.

Comment on this clonotype: An end of the junction does not agree with germline; a read error may underlie this. The chain has TRBV20-1 and TRBJ1-3, with D possibly matching TRBD1 (5 bases). Germline CDR1 and CDR2: DFQATT and SNEGSKA (reference sequence). The CDR3 extends over 12 amino acids. CDR3 amino acids: CSAIGAGNTVYF. Here the CDR3 DNA reads TGCAGTGCTATAGGGGCCGGAAACACCGTATATTTT.

Only a few counts were recorded for this clonotype. This chain links TRBV18 with TRBJ2-5; tentatively, D is TRBD1 or TRBD2 (5 bases each). The CDR3 consists of 15 residues. In germline, CDR1 is KGHSH, CDR2 LQKENI. Trimming left V 0 bases short and J 2 bases short, with 10 bases between. CDR3 in amino acids: CASSPPGRGQETQYF. The CDR3 coding sequence is TGTGCCAGCTCACCACCGGGGCGCGGGCAAGAGACCCAGTACTTC.

This clonotype was seen just once. A much more abundant neighbour one base away suggests this may be a read error. This chain links TRBV2 with TRBJ1-2; 7 nucleotides match TRBD1. Germline V gene sequence: CDR1 SNHLY, CDR2 FYNNEI. The CDR3 sequence is 11 residues long. The CDR3 sequence: CASSTGTASAF. The CDR3 nucleotides read TGTGCCAGCAGTACCGGGACAGCTTCAGCCTTC.

This clonotype has at least ten counts. It is likely a read error, because the conserved phenylalanine at the end of the CDR3 is missing. The chain combines TRBV27 with TRBJ2-6, with D possibly matching TRBD1 (5 bases). This CDR3 spans 15 amino acids. V shed 7 bases and J shed 4 bases, with 14 bases lying between them. Germline CDR1 is MNHEY and CDR2 is SMNVEV (reference sequence). The CDR3 loop reads CASKSGILGANVLTS. CDR3 coding DNA: TGTGCCAGCAAATCAGGGATCTTAGGGGCCAACGTCCTGACTTCC.

This clonotype was detected only a few times. V usage is TRBV12-3 or TRBV12-4 and J usage is TRBJ2-5, with a possible D match to TRBD1 (5 bases). The V end was cut by 6 bases, the J end by 1 base, with 15 bases between. The CDR3 runs 15 residues. Here the CDR3 reads CASSAQGSPQETQYF. DNA for the CDR3: TGTGCCAGCAGCGCCCAGGGCTCCCCCCAAGAGACCCAGTACTTC.

The table lists this clonotype with many counts. The genes are TRBV29-1 and TRBJ1-2; D possibly corresponds to TRBD1 (5 bases). This CDR3 is 13 amino acids long. V was trimmed by 3 bases and J by 3 bases, leaving 11 bases between them. Germline V gives CDR1 SQVTM, CDR2 ANQGSEA. The DNA of the CDR3 is TGCAGCGTTGATAGGACATCAGACTATGGCTACACCTTC. Amino acids: CSVDRTSDYGYTF.

This clonotype has ten or more counts. The CDR3 here is CASSYGGAPETQYF. The CDR3 DNA is TGTGCCAGCAGTTACGGGGGGGCCCCGGAGACCCAGTACTTC. V usage is TRBV28 and J usage is TRBJ2-5; 8 bases line up with TRBD2. Germline loops: CDR1 MDHEN, CDR2 SYDVKM. This CDR3 spans 14 amino acids. Unmatched junction bases numbered 6, after V lost 4 bases and J lost 5 bases. The full variable domain, in which reference TRBV28 and TRBJ2-5 provide the parts outside the CDR3, is DVKVTQSSRYLVKRTGEKVFLECVQDMDHENMFWYRQDPGLGLRLIYFSYDVKMKEKGDIPEGYSVSREKKERFSLILESASTNQTSMYLCASSYGGAPETQYFGPGTRLLVL.

This clonotype was seen at least ten times. The V gene is TRBV29-1, the J gene TRBJ1-1; tentative D call: TRBD1 (5 bases). V gave up 5 bases and J gave up 4 bases, with 20 bases separating them. CDR1 is SQVTM, CDR2 ANQGSEA, per germline. This CDR3 is built from 15 residues. CDR3 in amino acids: CSVLGDLGGGTEAFF. The CDR3 DNA follows: TGCAGCGTTCTGGGGGATTTGGGGGGAGGCACTGAAGCTTTCTTT.

Relative to its sample, this clonotype is medium-sized. The chain employs TRBV7-9 and TRBJ2-1, with D uncertain. This CDR3 has 14 residues. V was cut by 3 bases and J by 3 bases, with 9 bases left in between. In germline, CDR1 is SEHNR, CDR2 FQNEAQ (reference sequence). CDR3 sequence reads: CASSFAQLYNEQFF. The CDR3 DNA reads as TGTGCCAGCAGCTTCGCACAACTCTACAATGAGCAGTTCTTC.

The table lists this clonotype with many counts. V is TRBV28 and J is TRBJ2-5; a weak D match, TRBD2 (5 bases). Trimming left V 3 bases short and J 1 base short, with 9 bases between. This CDR3 spans 14 amino acids. Per germline, CDR1 MDHEN and CDR2 SYDVKM. In nucleotides, the CDR3 is TGTGCCAGCAGTTTCGAGGGTCCCCAAGAGACCCAGTACTTC. Its protein is CASSFEGPQETQYF.

This clonotype was counted ten times or more. V and J are TRBV20-1 and TRBJ2-3; D possibly matches TRBD1 or TRBD2 (5 bases each). Germline V CDR1 and CDR2: DFQATT, SNEGSKA (reference sequence). The CDR3 spans 14 residues. Trimming removed 5 bases at V and 3 bases at J, with 15 bases between. CDR3 nucleotide sequence: TGCAGTGCTTCGGGACGGACAATAACAGATACGCAGTATTTT. This encodes CSASGRTITDTQYF.

Ten or more counts support this clonotype. The V and J genes are TRBV6-2 or TRBV6-3 and TRBJ1-1; TRBD1 matches at 8 bases. The CDR3 length is 12 residues. Germline lookup yields CDR1 MNHEY and CDR2 SVGEGT. J lost 8 bases, V lost 6 bases, and 5 bases had no gene match. DNA of the CDR3: TGTGCCAGCAGCTACCGACAGGGGGAAGCTTTCTTT. Its protein is CASSYRQGEAFF.

This clonotype came up many times. The rearrangement joins TRBV3-1 to TRBJ2-6; possibly TRBD2 for D (7 bases). Between the trimmed V and J ends, which lost 0 bases and 2 bases, there was a span of 11 bases. The CDR3 runs to 17 residues. Germline V gene data show CDR1 as LGHDT and CDR2 as YNNKEL (reference sequence). Here the CDR3 reads CASSQERGAAGANVLTF. The CDR3 bases are TGTGCCAGCAGCCAAGAACGGGGGGCGGCTGGGGCCAACGTCCTGACTTTC. The entire variable domain, with the rest obtained from reference TRBV3-1 and TRBJ2-6, is as follows: DTAVSQTPKYLVTQMGNDKSIKCEQNLGHDTMYWYKQDSKKFLKIMFSYNNKELIINETVPNRFSPKSPDKAHLNLHINSLELGDSAVYFCASSQERGAAGANVLTFGAGSRLTVL.

The chain has TRBV20-1 and TRBJ2-3, with 10 bases identical to TRBD2. V was clipped by 5 bases and J by 4 bases; unmatched bases: 6. Germline-derived CDR1 and CDR2 are DFQATT and SNEGSKA (reference sequence). CDR3 length: 14 amino acids. The DNA of the CDR3 is TGCAGTGCTCCGAGCGGGGGGGCGGCAGATACGCAGTATTTT. It codes for CSAPSGGAADTQYF.